Following are 2 T cell receptor beta chains from one sample sequenced in a study of shared clonotypes between healthy human individuals. As defined, naive CD8 cells were CD45RO-negative and positively selected for CCR7, with terminally differentiated effector memory CD45RA+ cells excluded. Repertoires were generated with immunoSEQ multiplex PCR, while TCRdb's copy carries only in-frame clones and drops some. Of 1.5 million to 2.5 million clones listed, less than 95% are singletons. Sequenced material: naive CD8+ T cells sorted from blood. The source of these receptors is a man between 18 and 35 years old in good health.

The CDR3 sequence is CASSLASGLSSPLHF. The DNA for the CDR3 is TGTGCCAGCAGCTTAGCTTCAGGGCTTTCTTCACCCCTCCACTTT. This chain uses TRBV7-9 with TRBJ1-6; TRBD1 is a possible D gene (5 bases). The CDR3 runs to 15 residues. V was pared by 0 bases and J by 9 bases, with 12 bases between. The germline V gene has CDR1 SEHNR and CDR2 FQNEAQ (reference sequence).

The rearrangement joins TRBV4-1 to TRBJ2-7; 10 nucleotides match TRBD2. Looked up from germline, CDR1 is MGHRA and CDR2 is YSYEKL. This CDR3 has 14 residues. V was pared by 1 base and J by 7 bases, with 4 bases of the junction left unmatched. In DNA, the CDR3 is TGCGCCAGCAGCCAAGGCAGCGGGAGGGGTGAGCAGTACTTC. It translates to CASSQGSGRGEQYF.